The present entry profiles one T cell receptor (beta chain) with its context. This sample was included in a study of blood T cell repertoires in COVID-19. TCRdb keeps only in-frame clones here, not all; method: immunoSEQ multiplex PCR. The sample shows 150,000 to 200,000 clones, 70% to 85% of them seen only once. The sequence was collected from an older woman in a cohort exposed to, infected with or recovered from COVID-19 (not recorded which). The sequenced material came from PBMCs or T cells enriched from blood (not recorded which).

The CDR3 DNA reads TGTGCCAGCAGCGCCGGGACTACCAACACCGGGGAGCTGTTTTTT. Protein product: CASSAGTTNTGELFF. The chain has TRBV9 and TRBJ2-2, with 7 bases that match TRBD2. Germline lookup yields CDR1 SGDLS and CDR2 YYNGEE. The CDR3 spans 15 residues. V lost 3 bases and J lost 2; bases outside the gene matches: 4.